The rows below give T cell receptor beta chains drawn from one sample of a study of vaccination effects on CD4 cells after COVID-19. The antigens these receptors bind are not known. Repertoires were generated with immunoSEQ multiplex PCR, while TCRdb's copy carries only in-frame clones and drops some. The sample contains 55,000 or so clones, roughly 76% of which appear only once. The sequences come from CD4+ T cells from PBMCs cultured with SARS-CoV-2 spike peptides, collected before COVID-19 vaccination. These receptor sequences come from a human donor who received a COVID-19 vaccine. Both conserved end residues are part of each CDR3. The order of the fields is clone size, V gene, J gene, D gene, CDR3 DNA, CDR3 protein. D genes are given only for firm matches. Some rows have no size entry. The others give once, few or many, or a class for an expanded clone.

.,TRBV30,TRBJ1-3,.,TGTGCCTGGAGTGTAGTTGGGAATAGACGAAACACCATATATTTT,CAWSVVGNRRNTIYF
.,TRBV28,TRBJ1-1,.,TGTGCCAGCAGTTTAGGGGTTACTGAAGCTTTCTTT,CASSLGVTEAFF
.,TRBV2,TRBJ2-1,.,TGTGCCAGCAGTGGTCTTTTCCATTCGGTTGGTGAGCAGTTCTTC,CASSGLFHSVGEQFF
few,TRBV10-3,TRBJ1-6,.,TGTGCCACTAACCGGGACGGGTTTAATTCACCCCTCCACTTT,CATNRDGFNSPLHF
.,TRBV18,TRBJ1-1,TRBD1,TGTGCCAGCTCTCAGGGGGTGGGCACTGAAGCTTTCTTT,CASSQGVGTEAFF
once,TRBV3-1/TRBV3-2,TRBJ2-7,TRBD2,TGTGCCAGCAGCCGCGGACTAGCGGGCCGCCGCTCCTACGAGCAGTACTTC,CASSRGLAGRRSYEQYF
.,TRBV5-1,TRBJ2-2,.,TGCGCCAGCAGCTTGACCGGCTCTGGGCAGGGGCTGTTTTTT,CASSLTGSGQGLFF
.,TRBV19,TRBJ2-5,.,TGTGCCAGTACCCTCAAGACCCAGTACTTC,CASTLKTQYF
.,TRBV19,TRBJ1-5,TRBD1,TGTGCCAGTAGTATCCCCGACAGGGGATTCAATCAGCCCCAGCATTTT,CASSIPDRGFNQPQHF
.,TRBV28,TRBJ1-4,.,TGTGCCAGCAGCCCGTCGTTGATGGGTGAAAAACTGTTTTTT,CASSPSLMGEKLFF
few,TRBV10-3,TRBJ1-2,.,TGTGCCATCATGGAGGGGACGAGTAACTATGGCTACACCTTC,CAIMEGTSNYGYTF
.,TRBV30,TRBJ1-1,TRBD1,TGTGCCTGGATTGACAGGGTACCCTCGAACACTGAAGCTTTCTTT,CAWIDRVPSNTEAFF
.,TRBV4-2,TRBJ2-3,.,TGTGCCAGCAGCCAAGATCTTACGAGGGGGTCAGATACGCAGTATTTT,CASSQDLTRGSDTQYF
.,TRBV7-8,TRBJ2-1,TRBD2,TGTGCCAGCAGCACCACCGGGACTAGCATTAATGAGCAGTTCTTC,CASSTTGTSINEQFF
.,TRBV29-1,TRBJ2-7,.,TGCAGCGGGGCATCGCGCACTTCCTTCTACTACGAGCAGTACTTC,CSGASRTSFYYEQYF
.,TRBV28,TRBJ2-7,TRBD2,TGTGCCAGCAGACTAGCGGGAGCCTACGAGCAGTACTTC,CASRLAGAYEQYF
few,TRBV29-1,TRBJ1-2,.,TGCATCCCTGGGCCCGAGGATGGCTACACCTTC,CIPGPEDGYTF
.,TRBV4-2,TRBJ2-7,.,TGTGCCAGCAGCCAAAGGGACACGGGGTACGAGCAGTACTTC,CASSQRDTGYEQYF
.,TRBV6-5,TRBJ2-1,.,TGTGCCAGCAGTTACACCTCCGGGCCCTACAATGAGCAGTTCTTC,CASSYTSGPYNEQFF
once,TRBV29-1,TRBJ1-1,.,TGCAGCGTAAACAGGGCGGACACTGAAGCTTTCTTT,CSVNRADTEAFF
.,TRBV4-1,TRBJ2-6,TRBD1,TGCGCCAGCAGCCAAGGGGGACAGGGCATCTCTGGGGCCAACGTCCTGACTTTC,CASSQGGQGISGANVLTF
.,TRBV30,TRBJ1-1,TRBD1,TGTGCCTGGGGGACAGGGACCACTGAAGCTTTCTTT,CAWGTGTTEAFF
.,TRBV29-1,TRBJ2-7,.,TGCAGCGTTGAAAGTGGGGCCTACGAGCAGTACTTC,CSVESGAYEQYF
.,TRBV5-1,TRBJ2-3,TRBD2,TGCGCCAGCAGCTTGGGTGCTAGCGGATACACAGATACGCAGTATTTT,CASSLGASGYTDTQYF
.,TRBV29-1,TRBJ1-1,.,TGCAGCGTTGGGGGACACACTGAAGCTTTCTTT,CSVGGHTEAFF
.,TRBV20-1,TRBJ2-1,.,TGCAGTGCAAGTGGGACTTCTAGACCCAATGAGCAGTTCTTC,CSASGTSRPNEQFF
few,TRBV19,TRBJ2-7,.,TGTGCCAGTAGTATCCAACAGGGACACGAGCAGTACTTC,CASSIQQGHEQYF
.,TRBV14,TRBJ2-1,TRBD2,TGTGCCAGCAGCCAGGGATTGAACGGGAGGGCCTACAATGAGCAGTTCTTC,CASSQGLNGRAYNEQFF
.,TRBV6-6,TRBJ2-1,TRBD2,TGTGCCAGCAGTTACTCGAGGGGGACTAGTCCCGGCGAGCAGTTCTTC,CASSYSRGTSPGEQFF
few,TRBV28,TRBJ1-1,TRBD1,TGTGCCAGCAGCCGGGACAGGTGGGCTTTCTTT,CASSRDRWAFF
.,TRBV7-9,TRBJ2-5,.,TGTGCCAGCAGCTTACGGACTAACCAAGAGACCCAGTACTTC,CASSLRTNQETQYF
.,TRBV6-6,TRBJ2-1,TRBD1,TGTGCCAGCAGCAAGGATACAGGGGGTGAGCAGTTCTTC,CASSKDTGGEQFF
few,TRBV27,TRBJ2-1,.,TGTGCCAGCGGGCCCTCCGGGTCCTACAATGAGCAGTTCTTC,CASGPSGSYNEQFF
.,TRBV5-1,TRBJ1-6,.,TGCGCCAGCAGCACCGGGACGGCCAAATTATCACCCCTCCACTTT,CASSTGTAKLSPLHF
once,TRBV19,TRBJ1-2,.,TGTGCCAGTAGTATAGAGGGACACGGTTATGGCTACACCTTC,CASSIEGHGYGYTF
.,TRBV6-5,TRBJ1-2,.,TGTGCCAGCCTGGGGGGGGCCGGTTATGGCTACACCTTC,CASLGGAGYGYTF
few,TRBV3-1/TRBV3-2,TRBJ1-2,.,TGTGCCAGCAGCCAAGGTCCGACAGAGGGCTATGGCTACACCTTC,CASSQGPTEGYGYTF
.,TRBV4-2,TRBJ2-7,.,TGTGCCAGCAGCCAAGCAGAAGACAGCCCAGCCTACGAGCAGTACTTC,CASSQAEDSPAYEQYF
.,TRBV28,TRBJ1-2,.,TGTGCCAGCAGTTTAGATACGGGGGGAGCCTATGGCTACACCTTC,CASSLDTGGAYGYTF
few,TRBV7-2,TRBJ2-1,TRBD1,TGTGCCAGCAGCCTCCGGGACAGGGGTAATGAGCAGTTCTTC,CASSLRDRGNEQFF
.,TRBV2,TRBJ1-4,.,TGTGCCACCAAGGGCCTAAGTGAAAAACTGTTTTTT,CATKGLSEKLFF
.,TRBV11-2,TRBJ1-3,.,TGTGCCAGCAGCCTCGGGAAGGGGGTCGGCACCATATATTTT,CASSLGKGVGTIYF
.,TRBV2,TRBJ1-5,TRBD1,TGTGCCAGCAGTCGGGACAGCCCCACCGAACAGCCCCAGCATTTT,CASSRDSPTEQPQHF
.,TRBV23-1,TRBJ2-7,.,TGCGCCAGCAGTCAACCAATACTTAACAGGTTTCCGTCCTACGAGCAGTACTTC,CASSQPILNRFPSYEQYF